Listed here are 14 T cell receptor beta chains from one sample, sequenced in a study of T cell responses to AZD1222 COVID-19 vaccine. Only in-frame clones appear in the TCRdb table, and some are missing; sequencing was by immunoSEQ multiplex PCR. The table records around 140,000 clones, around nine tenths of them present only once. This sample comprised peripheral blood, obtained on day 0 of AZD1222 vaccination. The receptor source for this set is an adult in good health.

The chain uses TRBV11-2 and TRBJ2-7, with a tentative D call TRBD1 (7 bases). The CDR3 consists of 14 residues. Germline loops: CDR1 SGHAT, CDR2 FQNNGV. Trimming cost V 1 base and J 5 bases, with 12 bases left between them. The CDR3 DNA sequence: TGTGCCAGCAGCTTAGGGAGGGGGCTGGACGAGCAGTACTTC. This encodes CASSLGRGLDEQYF.

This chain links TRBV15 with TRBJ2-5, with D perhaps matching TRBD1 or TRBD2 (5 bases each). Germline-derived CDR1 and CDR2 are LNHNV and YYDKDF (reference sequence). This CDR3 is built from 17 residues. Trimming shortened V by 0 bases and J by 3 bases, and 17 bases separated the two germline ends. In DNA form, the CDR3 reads TGTGCCACCAGCAGAGATTGGGGGAATTTGGGGGAAGAGACCCAGTACTTC. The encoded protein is CATSRDWGNLGEETQYF. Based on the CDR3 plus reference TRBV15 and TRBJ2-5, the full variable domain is DAMVIQNPRYQVTQFGKPVTLSCSQTLNHNVMYWYQQKSSQAPKLLFHYYDKDFNNEADTPDNFQSRRPNTSFCFLDIRSPGLGDTAMYLCATSRDWGNLGEETQYFGPGTRLLVL.

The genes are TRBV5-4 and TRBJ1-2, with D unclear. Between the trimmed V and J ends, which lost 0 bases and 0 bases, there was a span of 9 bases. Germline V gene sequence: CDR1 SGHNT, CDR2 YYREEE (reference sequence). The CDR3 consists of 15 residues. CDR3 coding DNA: TGTGCCAGCAGCTTGGACAGTTCAGCTAACTATGGCTACACCTTC. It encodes CASSLDSSANYGYTF.

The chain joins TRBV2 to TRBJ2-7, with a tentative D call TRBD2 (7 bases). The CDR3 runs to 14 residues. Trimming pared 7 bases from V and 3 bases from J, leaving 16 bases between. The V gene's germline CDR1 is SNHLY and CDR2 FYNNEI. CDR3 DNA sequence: TGTGCCAGCACCCAAGGGGGAGGGAACTACGAGCAGTACTTC. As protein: CASTQGGGNYEQYF.

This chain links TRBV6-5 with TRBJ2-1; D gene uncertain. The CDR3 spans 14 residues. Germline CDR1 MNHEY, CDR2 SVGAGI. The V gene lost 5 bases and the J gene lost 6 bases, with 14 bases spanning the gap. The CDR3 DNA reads TGTGCCAGCAGTACGGGTTTGTGGGTCAATGAGCAGTTCTTC. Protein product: CASSTGLWVNEQFF.

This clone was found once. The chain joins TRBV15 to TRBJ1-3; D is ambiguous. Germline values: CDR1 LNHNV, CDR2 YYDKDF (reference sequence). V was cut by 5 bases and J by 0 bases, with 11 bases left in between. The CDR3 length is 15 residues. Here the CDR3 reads CATSPVRYSGNTIYF. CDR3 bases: TGTGCCACCAGCCCCGTGAGGTACTCTGGAAACACCATATATTTT.

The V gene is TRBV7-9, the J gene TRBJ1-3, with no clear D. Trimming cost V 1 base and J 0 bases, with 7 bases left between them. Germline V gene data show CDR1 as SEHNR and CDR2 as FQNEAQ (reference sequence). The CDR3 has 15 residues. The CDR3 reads CASSLVSYSGNTIYF. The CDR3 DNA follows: TGTGCCAGCAGCTTAGTTAGCTACTCTGGAAACACCATATATTTT.

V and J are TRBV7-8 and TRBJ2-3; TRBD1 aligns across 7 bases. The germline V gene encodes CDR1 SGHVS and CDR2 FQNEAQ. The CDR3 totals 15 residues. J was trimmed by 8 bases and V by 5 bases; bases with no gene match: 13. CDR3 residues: CASSLHPGQPFTQYF. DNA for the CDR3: TGTGCCAGCAGCCTCCATCCGGGACAGCCATTTACGCAGTATTTT. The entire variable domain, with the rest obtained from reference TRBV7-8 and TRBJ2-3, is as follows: GAGVSQSPRYKVAKRGQDVALRCDPISGHVSLFWYQQALGQGPEFLTYFQNEAQLDKSGLPSDRFFAERPEGSVSTLKIQRTQQEDSAVYLCASSLHPGQPFTQYFGPGTRLTVL.

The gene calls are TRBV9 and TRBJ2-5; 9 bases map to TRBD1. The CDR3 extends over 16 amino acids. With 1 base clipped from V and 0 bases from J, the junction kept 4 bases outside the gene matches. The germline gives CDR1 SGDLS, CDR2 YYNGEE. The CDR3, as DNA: TGTGCCAGCAGCGTATTCGACAGGGGGTACCAAGAGACCCAGTACTTC. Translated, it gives CASSVFDRGYQETQYF.

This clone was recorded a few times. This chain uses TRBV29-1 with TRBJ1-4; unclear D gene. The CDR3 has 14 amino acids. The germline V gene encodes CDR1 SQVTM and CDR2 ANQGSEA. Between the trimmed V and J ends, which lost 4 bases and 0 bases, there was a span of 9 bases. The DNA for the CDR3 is TGCAGCGTTGTGATAAGGACAACTAATGAAAAACTGTTTTTT. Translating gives CSVVIRTTNEKLFF.

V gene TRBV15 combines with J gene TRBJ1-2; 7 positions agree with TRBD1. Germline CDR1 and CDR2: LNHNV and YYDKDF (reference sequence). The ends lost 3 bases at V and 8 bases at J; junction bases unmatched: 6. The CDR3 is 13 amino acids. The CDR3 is CATSSGQGVGYTF. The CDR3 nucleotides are TGTGCCACCAGCAGCGGGCAGGGGGTCGGCTACACCTTC.

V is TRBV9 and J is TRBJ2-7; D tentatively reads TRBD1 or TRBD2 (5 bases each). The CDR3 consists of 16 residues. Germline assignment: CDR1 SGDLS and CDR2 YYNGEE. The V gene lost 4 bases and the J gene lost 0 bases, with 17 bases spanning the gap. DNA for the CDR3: TGTGCCAGCAGCAGAGGGGTCGGGACCCCCTCCTACGAGCAGTACTTC. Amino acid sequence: CASSRGVGTPSYEQYF.

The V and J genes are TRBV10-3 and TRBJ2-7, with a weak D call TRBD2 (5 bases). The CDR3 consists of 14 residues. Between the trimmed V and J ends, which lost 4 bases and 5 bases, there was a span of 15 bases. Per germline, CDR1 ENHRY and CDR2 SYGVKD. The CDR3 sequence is CAISGRNEGDEQYF. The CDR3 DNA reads TGTGCCATCAGTGGTCGCAACGAGGGTGACGAGCAGTACTTC.

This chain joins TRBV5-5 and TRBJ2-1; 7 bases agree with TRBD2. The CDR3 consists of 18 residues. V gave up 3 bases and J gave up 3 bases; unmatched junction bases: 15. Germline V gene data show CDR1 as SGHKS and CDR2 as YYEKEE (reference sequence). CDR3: CASSSESRPAGNYNEQFF. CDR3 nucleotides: TGTGCCAGCAGCTCTGAAAGTAGACCAGCGGGGAACTACAATGAGCAGTTCTTC.